The 20 T cell receptor beta chains listed next were all sequenced from one sample in a study of early T cells in non-severe SARS-CoV-2 infection. TCRdb re-called the 5' RACE reads with MiXCR, one entry per CDR3 protein. Among roughly 80,000 distinct CDR3 sequences listed, over 9% were seen once. The sample here was whole blood, taken at baseline. The receptors derive from an adult who was a healthcare worker with PCR-confirmed SARS-CoV-2 infection or an uninfected control (not recorded which).

This clonotype was picked up a small number of times. The chain has TRBV20-1 and TRBJ2-7; D remains ambiguous. This CDR3 has 14 residues. Trimming removed 2 bases at V and 1 base at J, with 12 bases between. Germline lookup yields CDR1 DFQATT and CDR2 SNEGSKA (reference sequence). CDR3 coding DNA: TGCAGTGCTAGACGGCAGTCGAGTTCCTACGAGCAGTACTTC. Encoded protein: CSARRQSSSYEQYF.

This clonotype was recorded many times. This chain joins TRBV7-7 and TRBJ2-2; D remains unclear. Germline V gene data show CDR1 as SSHAT and CDR2 as FNYEAQ (reference sequence). The CDR3 runs 16 residues. Between the trimmed V and J ends, which lost 0 bases and 1 base, there was a span of 9 bases. In DNA form, the CDR3 reads TGTGCCAGCAGCTTAGCAGTAGTAGGGAACACCGGGGAGCTGTTTTTT. Protein sequence: CASSLAVVGNTGELFF. Variable domain in full (rest from reference TRBV7-7 and TRBJ2-2): GAGVSQSPRYKVTKRGQDVTLRCDPISSHATLYWYQQALGQGPEFLTYFNYEAQPDKSGLPSDRFSAERPEGSISTLTIQRTEQRDSAMYRCASSLAVVGNTGELFFGEGSRLTVL.

The CDR3 sequence is CASSFGVPTYEQYF. In DNA, the CDR3 is TGTGCCAGCAGCTTCGGGGTGCCGACCTACGAGCAGTACTTC. The V call is TRBV11-2, the J call TRBJ2-7; D may be TRBD2 (5 bases). The V end lost 3 bases, the J end lost 2 bases, and 11 bases lay between the germline ends. CDR3 length equals 14 residues. Germline assignment: CDR1 SGHAT and CDR2 FQNNGV.

The V and J genes are TRBV5-4 and TRBJ1-1; D unclear. Per the germline V gene, CDR1 is SGHNT and CDR2 is YYREEE (reference sequence). The germline V and J ends were trimmed by 4 bases and 1 base, with 11 bases remaining between them. The CDR3 is made up of 14 amino acids. The CDR3 loop reads CASSARRTNTEAFF. As DNA, the CDR3 is TGTGCCAGCAGCGCGCGCCGGACGAACACTGAAGCTTTCTTT.

This clonotype has just a few counts. The chain combines TRBV11-2 with TRBJ2-3, with unresolved D. Germline CDR1 and CDR2: SGHAT and FQNNGV. Trimming cost V 3 bases and J 4 bases, with 11 bases left between them. The CDR3 has 14 residues. This CDR3 reads CASSFRGPSDTQYF. In DNA form, the CDR3 reads TGTGCCAGCAGCTTTCGTGGGCCATCAGATACGCAGTATTTT.

This clonotype turned up a few times. The rearrangement uses TRBV20-1 and TRBJ2-7, with D possibly matching TRBD1 (5 bases). CDR3 size: 14 residues. Germline CDR1 DFQATT, CDR2 SNEGSKA (reference sequence). With 5 bases removed from V and 6 bases from J, the gap between germline ends came to 20 bases. Here the CDR3 DNA reads TGCAGTGCTCTGCCGGACAACGGTGGAAGCGAGCAGTACTTC. Residues: CSALPDNGGSEQYF.

This clonotype was seen only a few times. CDR3 protein: CASSLGGGSNYGYTF. DNA for the CDR3: TGTGCCAGCAGCTTGGGGGGAGGCAGTAACTATGGCTACACCTTC. V and J are TRBV5-4 and TRBJ1-2; D is ambiguous. CDR1 is SGHNT, CDR2 YYREEE, per germline (reference sequence). V was trimmed by 0 bases and J by 1 base, leaving 10 bases between them. This CDR3 has 15 amino acids.

The chain has TRBV29-1 and TRBJ2-2; D uncertain. The germline gives CDR1 SQVTM, CDR2 ANQGSEA. The CDR3 consists of 13 residues. Trimming took off 5 bases at V and 1 base at J, with 8 bases between the two ends. The CDR3 DNA sequence: TGCAGCGTTATTCTGGGGAACACCGGGGAGCTGTTTTTT. Its translation is CSVILGNTGELFF.

The CDR3 sequence is CASTLGGGAPEQFF. DNA for the CDR3: TGTGCCAGCACCCTGGGCGGGGGGGCCCCGGAGCAGTTCTTC. This chain links TRBV12-3 or TRBV12-4 with TRBJ2-1, with 9 bases identical to TRBD2. This CDR3 is 14 amino acids long. V lost 7 bases, J lost 10 bases, and 11 bases stayed unmatched.

Many counts were recorded for this clonotype. The chain links TRBV5-1 to TRBJ2-1; 8 nucleotides agree with TRBD2. The CDR3 contains 16 residues. Trimming removed 2 bases from V and 3 bases from J; junction bases left unmatched: 7. The V gene's germline CDR1 is SGHRS and CDR2 YFSETQ. DNA for the CDR3: TGCGCCAGCAGCTTCCTCGGGGGGGCGGTCTACAATGAGCAGTTCTTC. Encoded protein: CASSFLGGAVYNEQFF.

This clonotype appeared many times. The chain joins TRBV29-1 to TRBJ2-3, with D unclear. This CDR3 region has 13 residues. Per the germline V gene, CDR1 is SQVTM and CDR2 is ANQGSEA. Trimming shortened V by 5 bases and J by 1 base, and 10 bases separated the two germline ends. CDR3 DNA: TGCAGCGTTAAGGACGGCCGCACAGATACGCAGTATTTT. Translated, it gives CSVKDGRTDTQYF.

This clonotype was observed a few times. V gene TRBV6-1 combines with J gene TRBJ2-6; D is uncertain. Germline loops: CDR1 MNHNS, CDR2 SASEGT. The CDR3 has 15 residues. Trimming pared 1 base from V and 2 bases from J, leaving 6 bases between. In DNA, the CDR3 is TGTGCCAGCAGTGAAGAGGTGACTGGGGCCAACGTCCTGACTTTC. This translates into CASSEEVTGANVLTF.

This clonotype was seen a handful of times. V gene TRBV11-2 combines with J gene TRBJ2-5; D perhaps matches TRBD1 (7 bases). This CDR3 has 16 residues. Germline values: CDR1 SGHAT, CDR2 FQNNGV. Trimming removed 0 bases at V and 4 bases at J, with 15 bases between. The CDR3 sequence is CASSLDPGGGIETQYF. DNA of the CDR3: TGTGCCAGCAGCTTAGATCCTGGAGGGGGCATAGAGACCCAGTACTTC.

This clonotype was seen only a few times. CDR3 nucleotides: TGCAGTGCTAGACCGGGGGTAGCCCAAGAGACCCAGTACTTC. Translated, it gives CSARPGVAQETQYF. This chain connects TRBV20-1 to TRBJ2-5; D is possibly TRBD2 (6 bases). This CDR3 region has 14 residues. V dropped 2 bases and J dropped 1 base, with 11 bases sitting between them. Germline CDR1 and CDR2: DFQATT and SNEGSKA (reference sequence).

This chain connects TRBV20-1 to TRBJ1-5; D ambiguous. Trimming took 2 bases from V and 0 from J, leaving 11 bases between them. Germline loops: CDR1 DFQATT, CDR2 SNEGSKA (reference sequence). This CDR3 contains 15 residues. CDR3 residues: CSARYTGSSNQPQHF. CDR3 DNA sequence: TGCAGTGCTAGATACACGGGGAGTAGCAATCAGCCCCAGCATTTT.

This clonotype was seen only a few times. This sequence joins TRBV7-6 and TRBJ2-5, with TRBD2 matching over 10 bases. Germline V CDR1 and CDR2: SGHVS, FNYEAQ. V gave up 5 bases and J gave up 2 bases; unmatched junction bases: 11. The CDR3 runs to 17 residues. As DNA, the CDR3 is TGTGCCAGCAGCCTTCTAGCGGGGGCGATAGGGCAAGAGACCCAGTACTTC. Its protein is CASSLLAGAIGQETQYF.

The genes are TRBV12-3 or TRBV12-4 and TRBJ2-1, with 10 bases that match TRBD1. J gave up 8 bases and V 8 bases, and 15 bases lay outside the gene matches. This CDR3 contains 16 residues. The CDR3 nucleotides read TGTGCCAGCGGGTACGACAGGGGGCGGCTGGGGGATGAGCAGTTCTTC. It yields the protein CASGYDRGRLGDEQFF.

This clonotype was counted between two and nine times. The rearrangement joins TRBV4-3 to TRBJ2-4; D uncertain. The CDR3 spans 15 residues. V was trimmed by 1 base and J by 0 bases, leaving 7 bases between them. Germline CDR1 reads LGHNA; CDR2 reads YSLEER. In DNA form, the CDR3 reads TGCGCCAGCAGCCAAGGGCACAGAGCCAAAAACATTCAGTACTTC. Protein product: CASSQGHRAKNIQYF.

As regards this clonotype: This may stem from a read error, because a much larger clone lies one nucleotide away. This chain joins TRBV7-3 and TRBJ2-4; maybe TRBD2 (6 bases). CDR1 is SGHTA and CDR2 is FQGTGA in the germline V gene. The CDR3 is 17 amino acids. The V and J ends lost 2 bases and 0 bases respectively, with 14 bases between them. The CDR3 protein is CASSLSGEPPAKNIQYF. The DNA for the CDR3 is TGTGCCAGCAGCTTATCGGGGGAACCGCCAGCCAAAAACATTCAGTACTTC.

This chain joins TRBV4-2 and TRBJ2-1; tentative D call: TRBD2 (5 bases). This CDR3 region has 16 residues. The V and J ends lost 5 bases and 3 bases respectively, with 17 bases between them. Looked up from germline, CDR1 is LGHNA and CDR2 is YNFKEQ. The CDR3 DNA sequence: TGTGCCAGCAGCGCACAAAGGGAGTTAAGCTACAATGAGCAGTTCTTC. This sequence encodes CASSAQRELSYNEQFF.